A single sample gave rise to the 14 T cell receptor beta chains below, sequenced in a study of response to subunit inactivated influenza vaccine. TCRdb reanalysed the RT-PCR reads using MiXCR and keeps one entry per CDR3 protein. The sample records approximately 530,000 distinct CDR3 sequences, under 15% being singletons. The sample here was PBMCs from blood, taken about 40 days after vaccination. The receptors here all came from a man aged 45-60 years who received an inactivated influenza vaccine.

The chain is built from TRBV5-1 and TRBJ2-7, with no clear D. The length of the CDR3 is 14 residues. Germline V gene sequence: CDR1 SGHRS, CDR2 YFSETQ. The ends were cut back, 3 bases at V and 2 bases at J, with 12 bases in the middle. CDR3 in amino acids: CASSYMDGAYEQYF. CDR3 DNA: TGCGCCAGCAGCTATATGGACGGTGCCTACGAGCAGTACTTC.

The chain carries TRBV28 and TRBJ2-2; D is unresolved. The CDR3 is 14 amino acids. Germline lookup yields CDR1 MDHEN and CDR2 SYDVKM. Between the trimmed V and J ends, which lost 10 bases and 0 bases, there was a span of 12 bases. This chain's CDR3 is CAIKGRANTGELFF. CDR3 in DNA: TGTGCCATTAAAGGCCGCGCGAACACCGGGGAGCTGTTTTTT.

The chain combines TRBV4-1 with TRBJ1-3; weak D call: TRBD1 (5 bases). V was clipped by 1 base and J by 0 bases, with 13 bases between them. Germline V CDR1 and CDR2: MGHRA, YSYEKL. The CDR3 loop spans 17 amino acids. In DNA form, the CDR3 reads TGCGCCAGCAGCCAAGTTAAGGGGTGGACCTCTGGAAACACCATATATTTT. Translated, it gives CASSQVKGWTSGNTIYF.

This clonotype was picked up many times. The chain is built from TRBV20-1 and TRBJ2-1; D is unresolved. The CDR3 covers 15 residues. Per germline, CDR1 DFQATT and CDR2 SNEGSKA (reference sequence). With 6 bases removed from V and 7 bases from J, the gap between germline ends came to 22 bases. The CDR3 region is CSAPVDVWVGNEQFF. The CDR3 DNA follows: TGCAGTGCCCCCGTCGATGTGTGGGTAGGGAATGAGCAGTTCTTC.

The rearrangement joins TRBV6-5 to TRBJ2-7, with 7 bases lining up with TRBD2. This CDR3 is 15 amino acids long. V dropped 2 bases and J dropped 6; count of bases not matched to a gene: 10. Germline-derived CDR1 and CDR2 are MNHEY and SVGAGI. CDR3 protein: CASSYLASGEGEQYF. Here the CDR3 DNA reads TGTGCCAGCAGTTACCTAGCTAGCGGCGAGGGCGAGCAGTACTTC.

This clonotype was seen a handful of times. The gene calls are TRBV4-3 and TRBJ2-1, with 11 bases that match TRBD1. The length of the CDR3 is 16 residues. The V segment lost 0 bases and the J segment 6 bases; nucleotides outside the gene matches: 4. Looked up from germline, CDR1 is LGHNA and CDR2 is YSLEER. The DNA for the CDR3 is TGCGCCAGCAGCCAAGATACGGGACAGGGGGGCAATGAGCAGTTCTTC. It translates to CASSQDTGQGGNEQFF.

This clonotype was seen ten or more times. The germline gene is not matched at one end of the junction; a read error may be the cause. This chain links TRBV3-1 with TRBJ2-5; possibly TRBD2 for D (7 bases). CDR3 length equals 15 residues. The V gene's germline CDR1 is LGHDT and CDR2 YNNKEL (reference sequence). CDR3 nucleotide sequence: TGTGCCAGCAGTCAAGTCAAGGGAGGGGGGGAGACCCAGTACTTC. This sequence encodes CASSQVKGGGETQYF.

V and J are TRBV21-1 and TRBJ2-7. TRBV21-1 constitutes a pseudogene. The CDR3 sequence is 17 residues long. The DNA of the CDR3 is TGTGCCAGCAGCAAACATTTAGGAGAGTTCCCCTCCTACGAGCAGTACTTC. Translation gives CASSKHLGEFPSYEQYF.

The chain has TRBV5-1 and TRBJ2-5; 8 nucleotides line up with TRBD2. CDR1 and CDR2 (germline): SGHRS, YFSETQ. This CDR3 has 16 residues. V lost 0 bases to trimming and J lost 2 bases; unmatched junction nucleotides: 6. The CDR3 sequence: CASSLARSSGQETQYF. CDR3 nucleotide sequence: TGCGCCAGCAGCTTGGCCAGGTCTAGCGGGCAAGAGACCCAGTACTTC.

CDR3 nucleotides: TGTGCCAGCAGTCCGGGACTAGCGGGAAAAGTTAGGTACGAGCAGTACTTC. It yields the protein CASSPGLAGKVRYEQYF. The genes are TRBV28 and TRBJ2-7; 13 nucleotides match TRBD2. Germline CDR1 MDHEN, CDR2 SYDVKM. The CDR3 covers 17 residues. The junction had 11 bases not matched to a gene; V was cut back by 5 bases and J by 4 bases.

This clonotype was counted a few times. V is TRBV12-3 or TRBV12-4 and J is TRBJ2-7; 7 bases agree with TRBD1. V gave up 7 bases and J gave up 0 bases; unmatched junction bases: 3. The CDR3 consists of 13 residues. CDR3 nucleotides: TGTGCCAGCATGGGACAGAACTCCTACGAGCAGTACTTC. Its protein is CASMGQNSYEQYF.

The chain is built from TRBV7-1 and TRBJ1-2, with D uncertain. Being an ORF, TRBV7-1 has a function that is uncertain. Trimming took 3 bases from V and 8 from J, leaving 10 bases between them. The CDR3 has 12 amino acids. The CDR3 here is CASSSGLRGYTF. In DNA form, the CDR3 reads TGTGCCAGCAGCTCGGGTCTCCGCGGCTACACCTTC.

The chain uses TRBV9 and TRBJ2-1, with D perhaps TRBD2 (6 bases). V was cut by 2 bases and J by 3 bases, with 12 bases left in between. The CDR3 has 15 amino acids. CDR1 SGDLS and CDR2 YYNGEE come from the germline V gene. The CDR3 DNA follows: TGTGCCAGCAGCGTTGGGGGACTCCTCTACAATGAGCAGTTCTTC. The encoded protein is CASSVGGLLYNEQFF.

The chain employs TRBV20-1 and TRBJ2-3; no reliable D call. The CDR3 extends over 14 amino acids. Germline V gene sequence: CDR1 DFQATT, CDR2 SNEGSKA (reference sequence). V was trimmed by 0 bases and J by 3 bases, leaving 10 bases between them. The CDR3: CSARDPMGTDTQYF. The CDR3 DNA sequence: TGCAGTGCTAGAGACCCCATGGGGACAGATACGCAGTATTTT.